The 10 T cell receptor beta chains below were found in one sample sequenced in a study of blood T cell repertoires in COVID-19. The assay was immunoSEQ multiplex PCR, and TCRdb's table has in-frame clones only and misses some. The sample lists 120,000 to 150,000 clones; over 75% were seen once. The specimen sequenced was peripheral blood. These receptors were taken from a man aged 55-75 years with active or convalescent COVID-19.

The chain joins TRBV7-9 to TRBJ2-5; 9 nucleotides match TRBD2. The CDR3 runs 14 residues. The germline CDR1 and CDR2 sequences are SEHNR and FQNEAQ (reference sequence). V was clipped by 5 bases and J by 5 bases; unmatched bases: 6. The CDR3 loop is CASSPVAGGETQYF. CDR3 bases: TGTGCCAGCAGCCCGGTGGCGGGAGGGGAGACCCAGTACTTC.

This clone was observed once. This sequence joins TRBV5-1 and TRBJ2-7; the match to TRBD1 covers 7 bases. Germline V gives CDR1 SGHRS, CDR2 YFSETQ. V dropped 5 bases and J dropped 3; count of bases not matched to a gene: 5. CDR3 length: 13 residues. CDR3 residues: CASSKGQFYEQYF. In DNA form, the CDR3 reads TGCGCCAGCAGTAAGGGACAGTTCTACGAGCAGTACTTC.

V usage is TRBV5-5 and J usage is TRBJ1-5; D is unclear. The CDR3 covers 15 residues. The germline CDR1 and CDR2 sequences are SGHKS and YYEKEE (reference sequence). Between the trimmed V and J ends, which lost 1 base and 1 base, there was a span of 9 bases. The chain's CDR3 is CASSLRGFSNQPQHF. Written as DNA, the CDR3 is TGTGCCAGCAGCTTGAGAGGGTTCAGCAATCAGCCCCAGCATTTT.

V is TRBV6-5 and J is TRBJ1-1; no clear D gene. This CDR3 contains 15 residues. Trimming took off 0 bases at V and 3 bases at J, with 11 bases between the two ends. Germline CDR1 MNHEY, CDR2 SVGAGI. In DNA form, the CDR3 reads TGTGCCAGCAGTTACTCATCAACCGGGTACACTGAAGCTTTCTTT. Translating gives CASSYSSTGYTEAFF.

The V call is TRBV7-9, the J call TRBJ1-2, with TRBD1 matching 7 bases. The germline gives CDR1 SEHNR, CDR2 FQNEAQ (reference sequence). The CDR3 consists of 14 residues. Trimming at V came to 3 bases and at J to 4 bases, leaving 5 bases not matched to a gene. Written as DNA, the CDR3 is TGTGCCAGCAGCTTGGGGCAGGGGGGCTATGGCTACACCTTC. This codes for CASSLGQGGYGYTF. Using reference TRBV7-9 and TRBJ1-2 for the parts outside the CDR3, the full variable domain is DTGVSQNPRHKITKRGQNVTFRCDPISEHNRLYWYRQTLGQGPEFLTYFQNEAQLEKSRLLSDRFSAERPKGSFSTLEIQRTEQGDSAMYLCASSLGQGGYGYTFGSGTRLTVV.

The chain is built from TRBV28 and TRBJ2-7; D is unresolved. Germline lookup yields CDR1 MDHEN and CDR2 SYDVKM. V shed 2 bases and J shed 2 bases, with 4 bases lying between them. CDR3 length equals 12 residues. The DNA for the CDR3 is TGTGCCAGCAGTTTACCTCCCTACGAGCAGTACTTC. This translates into CASSLPPYEQYF.

The gene calls are TRBV7-2 and TRBJ2-3; 7 bases fit TRBD2. The CDR3 spans 14 residues. From germline, CDR1 is SGHTA and CDR2 FQGNSA. Trimming took 5 bases from V and 1 from J; bases not matched to a gene: 3. The CDR3 DNA follows: TGTGCCAGCAGCCTCACTAGCGGCACAGATACGCAGTATTTT. This codes for CASSLTSGTDTQYF.

This clone has only one observation. This rearrangement joins TRBV5-4 to TRBJ2-7; 8 bases are shared with TRBD1. V was clipped by 4 bases and J by 0 bases; unmatched bases: 12. The CDR3 contains 17 residues. Germline loops: CDR1 SGHNT, CDR2 YYREEE (reference sequence). For the CDR3, the DNA is TGTGCCAGCAGCCAGTCTCGACAGGGGCCGAGCTCCTACGAGCAGTACTTC. As protein: CASSQSRQGPSSYEQYF.

This chain uses TRBV27 with TRBJ2-7; 8 bases fit TRBD2. CDR1 MNHEY and CDR2 SMNVEV come from the germline V gene (reference sequence). The trim removed 4 bases at V and 2 bases at J, leaving 4 bases unmatched. The CDR3 consists of 14 residues. Here the CDR3 reads CASSSLGRAYEQYF. The CDR3 coding sequence is TGTGCCAGCAGTTCTCTCGGGAGGGCCTACGAGCAGTACTTC.

The CDR3 DNA is TGTGCCAGCAGCTTAGATGCAGGGCTGGAGGGCTACACCTTC. Amino acids: CASSLDAGLEGYTF. The rearrangement joins TRBV11-2 to TRBJ1-2; D is possibly TRBD1 (5 bases). V was shortened by 0 bases and J by 8 bases, with 13 bases between the two germline ends. The germline V gene encodes CDR1 SGHAT and CDR2 FQNNGV. This CDR3 is 14 amino acids long.